A selection of T cell receptor beta chains follows, all from one sample in a study of cytomegalovirus exposure and HLA in healthy donors. Sequenced by immunoSEQ multiplex PCR; TCRdb stores in-frame clones only, minus some. Among roughly 70,000 clones listed, 96% were seen once. Material: PBMCs. These TCRs come from a young man in good health and CMV-seronegative. The CDR3 runs from the conserved cysteine through the conserved F or W. Fields, in order: clone size, J gene, D gene, V gene, CDR3 protein, CDR3 DNA. A D gene is named only where the DNA matches it firmly. A clone size is listed for some rows: how often the clone was seen (once, few, many), or a class if it is expanded.

abundance: NA
j_gene: TRBJ2-5
d_gene: NA
v_gene: TRBV27
CDR3aa: CASSDQETQYF
CDR3nt: TGTGCCAGCAGCGACCAAGAGACCCAGTACTTC

abundance: NA
j_gene: TRBJ2-7
d_gene: NA
v_gene: TRBV5-5
CDR3aa: CASSLEAGWTYEQYF
CDR3nt: TGTGCCAGCAGCTTGGAGGCGGGGTGGACCTACGAGCAGTACTTC

abundance: NA
j_gene: TRBJ2-2
d_gene: TRBD1
v_gene: TRBV10-3
CDR3aa: CAISAGDTGGTGELFF
CDR3nt: TGTGCCATCAGTGCCGGTGATACAGGGGGCACCGGGGAGCTGTTTTTT

abundance: NA
j_gene: TRBJ1-5
d_gene: NA
v_gene: TRBV18
CDR3aa: CASSPGGGDQPQHF
CDR3nt: TGTGCCAGCTCACCAGGGGGAGGAGACCAGCCCCAGCATTTT

abundance: NA
j_gene: TRBJ2-7
d_gene: TRBD1
v_gene: TRBV9
CDR3aa: CASSAGDRVYEQYF
CDR3nt: TGTGCCAGCAGCGCCGGGGACAGGGTCTACGAGCAGTACTTC

abundance: NA
j_gene: TRBJ1-3
d_gene: NA
v_gene: TRBV9
CDR3aa: CASSVTDGGSGNTIYF
CDR3nt: TGTGCCAGCAGCGTAACGGACGGAGGCTCTGGAAACACCATATATTTT

abundance: NA
j_gene: TRBJ1-2
d_gene: TRBD1
v_gene: TRBV5-1
CDR3aa: CASSQGTGEGYTF
CDR3nt: TGCGCCAGCAGCCAGGGGACAGGGGAAGGCTACACCTTC

abundance: NA
j_gene: TRBJ1-2
d_gene: NA
v_gene: TRBV28
CDR3aa: CASSRRTGNYGYTF
CDR3nt: TGTGCCAGCAGTAGACGGACGGGGAACTATGGCTACACCTTC

abundance: NA
j_gene: TRBJ1-1
d_gene: TRBD1
v_gene: TRBV4-1
CDR3aa: CASSPKQGANTEAFF
CDR3nt: TGCGCCAGCAGCCCAAAACAGGGGGCGAACACTGAAGCTTTCTTT

abundance: NA
j_gene: TRBJ1-5
d_gene: NA
v_gene: TRBV27
CDR3aa: CASSSRYNQPQHF
CDR3nt: TGTGCCAGCAGCTCACGCTACAATCAGCCCCAGCATTTT

abundance: NA
j_gene: TRBJ1-2
d_gene: TRBD1
v_gene: TRBV28
CDR3aa: CASSLWDRGLDGYTF
CDR3nt: TGTGCCAGCAGTTTATGGGACAGGGGTTTAGATGGCTACACCTTC

abundance: NA
j_gene: TRBJ2-7
d_gene: NA
v_gene: TRBV9
CDR3aa: CASSPGQNSFYEQYF
CDR3nt: TGTGCCAGCAGCCCCGGACAGAATTCTTTTTACGAGCAGTACTTC

abundance: NA
j_gene: TRBJ2-3
d_gene: TRBD2
v_gene: TRBV19
CDR3aa: CASSRLSGTSGTDTQYF
CDR3nt: TGTGCCAGTAGTAGGTTGTCCGGGACTAGCGGGACAGATACGCAGTATTTT

abundance: NA
j_gene: TRBJ1-4
d_gene: NA
v_gene: TRBV29-1
CDR3aa: CSVSGVSTNEKLFF
CDR3nt: TGCAGCGTTTCGGGGGTTTCCACTAATGAAAAACTGTTTTTT

abundance: NA
j_gene: TRBJ1-5
d_gene: NA
v_gene: TRBV9
CDR3aa: CASSVSGDSNQPQHF
CDR3nt: TGTGCCAGCAGCGTATCAGGGGATAGCAATCAGCCCCAGCATTTT

abundance: NA
j_gene: TRBJ1-2
d_gene: TRBD1
v_gene: TRBV6-5
CDR3aa: CASRPTRGQNGYTF
CDR3nt: TGTGCCAGCAGGCCTACAAGGGGGCAAAATGGCTACACCTTC

abundance: NA
j_gene: TRBJ2-6
d_gene: TRBD1
v_gene: TRBV28
CDR3aa: CASSPPQGATANVLTF
CDR3nt: TGTGCCAGCAGTCCCCCTCAGGGGGCGACGGCCAACGTCCTGACTTTC

abundance: few
j_gene: TRBJ1-3
d_gene: NA
v_gene: TRBV10-2
CDR3aa: CASRDGQHSGNTIYF
CDR3nt: TGCGCCAGCAGGGACGGACAGCACTCTGGAAACACCATATATTTT

abundance: NA
j_gene: TRBJ1-1
d_gene: NA
v_gene: TRBV2
CDR3aa: CASSDSGGTEAFF
CDR3nt: TGTGCCAGCAGTGATTCGGGGGGCACTGAAGCTTTCTTT

abundance: NA
j_gene: TRBJ1-2
d_gene: NA
v_gene: TRBV5-4
CDR3aa: CASSLQGNYGYTF
CDR3nt: TGTGCCAGCAGCTTGCAGGGTAACTATGGCTACACCTTC

abundance: once
j_gene: TRBJ2-7
d_gene: NA
v_gene: TRBV10-2
CDR3aa: CASSERGNAYEQYF
CDR3nt: TGCGCCAGCAGTGAAAGGGGTAACGCCTACGAGCAGTACTTC

abundance: NA
j_gene: TRBJ1-2
d_gene: TRBD1
v_gene: TRBV5-8
CDR3aa: CASSPSQGEQIFFYGYTF
CDR3nt: TGTGCCAGCAGTCCCTCTCAGGGGGAACAGATATTTTTCTATGGCTACACCTTC

abundance: NA
j_gene: TRBJ2-2
d_gene: TRBD1
v_gene: TRBV19
CDR3aa: CASSMTGQTGELFF
CDR3nt: TGTGCCAGTAGTATGACAGGGCAGACCGGGGAGCTGTTTTTT

abundance: NA
j_gene: TRBJ1-4
d_gene: NA
v_gene: TRBV6-1
CDR3aa: CASRGDSFKVEKLFF
CDR3nt: TGTGCCAGCAGAGGCGACAGCTTTAAGGTAGAAAAACTGTTTTTT

abundance: NA
j_gene: TRBJ1-4
d_gene: NA
v_gene: TRBV7-2
CDR3aa: CASSPAATNEKLFF
CDR3nt: TGTGCCAGCAGCCCAGCGGCAACTAATGAAAAACTGTTTTTT

abundance: NA
j_gene: TRBJ2-7
d_gene: NA
v_gene: TRBV5-1
CDR3aa: CASSLRQTYEQYF
CDR3nt: TGCGCCAGCAGCTTGAGACAAACCTACGAGCAGTACTTC

abundance: NA
j_gene: TRBJ2-7
d_gene: NA
v_gene: TRBV6-5
CDR3aa: CASGAGDNYEQYF
CDR3nt: TGTGCCAGCGGCGCTGGTGACAACTACGAGCAGTACTTC

abundance: NA
j_gene: TRBJ2-1
d_gene: NA
v_gene: TRBV5-4
CDR3aa: CASSRGGAFSRTSYNEQFF
CDR3nt: TGTGCCAGCAGCAGAGGGGGGGCTTTCTCCCGCACCTCCTACAATGAGCAGTTCTTC

abundance: NA
j_gene: TRBJ1-5
d_gene: NA
v_gene: TRBV19
CDR3aa: CASKNSFNQPQHF
CDR3nt: TGTGCCAGTAAAAACAGCTTCAATCAGCCCCAGCATTTT

abundance: NA
j_gene: TRBJ2-2
d_gene: NA
v_gene: TRBV5-6
CDR3aa: CASSLDTGWDTGELFF
CDR3nt: TGTGCCAGCAGCTTGGATACAGGGTGGGACACCGGGGAGCTGTTTTTT

abundance: NA
j_gene: TRBJ1-6
d_gene: NA
v_gene: TRBV28
CDR3aa: CASSFGVGNSPLHF
CDR3nt: TGTGCCAGCAGTTTCGGGGTTGGTAATTCACCCCTCCACTTT

abundance: NA
j_gene: TRBJ1-4
d_gene: NA
v_gene: TRBV6-1
CDR3aa: CASSDLEEKLFF
CDR3nt: TGTGCCAGCAGCGACCTAGAAGAAAAACTGTTTTTT

abundance: NA
j_gene: TRBJ2-3
d_gene: NA
v_gene: TRBV28
CDR3aa: CACPGHTQYF
CDR3nt: TGTGCCTGCCCGGGACACACGCAGTATTTT

abundance: NA
j_gene: TRBJ1-1
d_gene: NA
v_gene: TRBV2
CDR3aa: CASTGSFEAFF
CDR3nt: TGTGCCAGTACAGGGTCCTTTGAAGCTTTCTTT

abundance: few
j_gene: TRBJ1-6
d_gene: NA
v_gene: TRBV2
CDR3aa: CASRVDLTPLHF
CDR3nt: TGTGCCAGCAGGGTAGATTTGACACCCCTCCACTTT

abundance: NA
j_gene: TRBJ1-2
d_gene: NA
v_gene: TRBV15
CDR3aa: CATSRDRQILGRYTF
CDR3nt: TGTGCCACCAGCAGAGACCGACAGATTCTTGGCCGCTACACCTTC

abundance: NA
j_gene: TRBJ1-1
d_gene: NA
v_gene: TRBV6-5
CDR3aa: CASSYSFPPAEAFF
CDR3nt: TGTGCCAGCAGTTACTCTTTCCCACCTGCGGAAGCTTTCTTT

abundance: NA
j_gene: TRBJ2-7
d_gene: TRBD2
v_gene: TRBV27
CDR3aa: CASSFALAGGQYEQYF
CDR3nt: TGTGCCAGCAGTTTCGCTCTAGCGGGAGGGCAGTACGAGCAGTACTTC

abundance: NA
j_gene: TRBJ1-4
d_gene: NA
v_gene: TRBV27
CDR3aa: CASSAGLLQATNEKLFF
CDR3nt: TGTGCCAGCAGTGCGGGACTCCTGCAAGCAACTAATGAAAAACTGTTTTTT

abundance: NA
j_gene: TRBJ1-1
d_gene: NA
v_gene: TRBV12-5
CDR3aa: CASGSTGYTEAFF
CDR3nt: TGTGCTAGTGGTTCCACAGGGTACACTGAAGCTTTCTTT

abundance: NA
j_gene: TRBJ2-1
d_gene: TRBD2
v_gene: TRBV11-3
CDR3aa: CASSSPGLAGYNEQFF
CDR3nt: TGTGCCAGCAGCTCCCCGGGACTAGCGGGTTACAATGAGCAGTTCTTC

abundance: NA
j_gene: TRBJ2-5
d_gene: TRBD1
v_gene: TRBV2
CDR3aa: CASSLSGQGYATQYF
CDR3nt: TGTGCCAGCAGTCTCAGCGGACAGGGGTACGCGACCCAGTACTTC

abundance: NA
j_gene: TRBJ2-5
d_gene: TRBD1
v_gene: TRBV27
CDR3aa: CASSPGQVKETQYF
CDR3nt: TGTGCCAGCAGTCCGGGACAGGTTAAAGAGACCCAGTACTTC

abundance: NA
j_gene: TRBJ1-2
d_gene: NA
v_gene: TRBV29-1
CDR3aa: CSVGGINYGYTF
CDR3nt: TGCAGCGTTGGAGGGATTAACTATGGCTACACCTTC

abundance: NA
j_gene: TRBJ1-5
d_gene: TRBD1
v_gene: TRBV14
CDR3aa: CASSHPGQDSNQPQHF
CDR3nt: TGTGCCAGCAGCCACCCCGGACAGGATAGCAATCAGCCCCAGCATTTT

abundance: NA
j_gene: TRBJ2-3
d_gene: TRBD1
v_gene: TRBV10-3
CDR3aa: CAIRGDRTGGTDTQYF
CDR3nt: TGTGCCATCAGGGGGGACAGGACAGGGGGCACAGATACGCAGTATTTT

abundance: NA
j_gene: TRBJ2-2
d_gene: TRBD2
v_gene: TRBV28
CDR3aa: CASQFRGVGELFF
CDR3nt: TGTGCCAGTCAGTTCCGGGGGGTCGGGGAGCTGTTTTTT

abundance: NA
j_gene: TRBJ1-2
d_gene: NA
v_gene: TRBV7-9
CDR3aa: CASSLAGVVGYTF
CDR3nt: TGTGCCAGCAGCTTAGCGGGAGTCGTAGGCTACACCTTC

abundance: NA
j_gene: TRBJ2-5
d_gene: TRBD1
v_gene: TRBV11-3
CDR3aa: CASSLDLPDRALGETQYF
CDR3nt: TGTGCCAGCAGCTTAGATCTCCCGGACAGGGCCCTAGGAGAGACCCAGTACTTC

abundance: NA
j_gene: TRBJ2-7
d_gene: TRBD2
v_gene: TRBV30
CDR3aa: CAWRRGLGSFDEQYF
CDR3nt: TGTGCCTGGAGGAGGGGACTAGGGAGTTTCGACGAGCAGTACTTC

abundance: NA
j_gene: TRBJ2-5
d_gene: TRBD2
v_gene: TRBV27
CDR3aa: CASSLWGLAGKETQYF
CDR3nt: TGTGCCAGCAGTTTATGGGGACTAGCGGGAAAGGAGACCCAGTACTTC

abundance: NA
j_gene: TRBJ1-6
d_gene: TRBD1
v_gene: TRBV5-4
CDR3aa: CASSLAGGTYNSPLHF
CDR3nt: TGTGCCAGCAGCTTGGCAGGGGGCACCTATAATTCACCCCTCCACTTT

abundance: once
j_gene: TRBJ2-1
d_gene: TRBD2
v_gene: TRBV4-1
CDR3aa: CASSQANGRDEQFF
CDR3nt: TGCGCCAGCAGCCAAGCGAACGGGAGGGATGAGCAGTTCTTC

abundance: NA
j_gene: TRBJ1-5
d_gene: NA
v_gene: TRBV15
CDR3aa: CATSVDSQPQHF
CDR3nt: TGTGCCACCAGCGTGGACAGTCAGCCCCAGCATTTT

abundance: NA
j_gene: TRBJ2-2
d_gene: TRBD2
v_gene: TRBV2
CDR3aa: CASTQTSTPNTGELFF
CDR3nt: TGTGCCAGCACACAGACTAGCACACCTAACACCGGGGAGCTGTTTTTT